The T cell receptor beta chain described here comes from a study of neurological immune-mediated disorders. From the 5' RACE reads, TCRdb called clonotypes with MiXCR, one entry per CDR3 protein. The sample lists about 46,000 distinct CDR3 sequences; 3.5% to 5.5% were seen once. V was clipped by 8 bases and J by 3 bases; unmatched bases: 4. This CDR3 has 12 amino acids. The V gene's germline CDR1 is SQVTM and CDR2 ANQGSEA. This clonotype was seen a few times. The clonotype was recovered from a woman aged 55-70 years with multiple sclerosis. The chain recombines TRBV29-1 with TRBJ2-7; 10 bases line up with TRBD1. The sample comprised PBMCs. The CDR3 is CSTRTGGYEQYF. As DNA, the CDR3 is TGCAGCACAAGGACAGGGGGCTACGAGCAGTACTTC.